This TCR beta chain originates from a study of cytomegalovirus exposure and HLA in healthy donors. The CDR3 extends over 15 amino acids. Germline V gives CDR1 LGHNA, CDR2 YNFKEQ. V lost 3 bases to trimming and J lost 5 bases; unmatched junction nucleotides: 8. Generated by immunoSEQ multiplex PCR, the TCRdb table keeps only in-frame clones and is missing some. The sample consists of approximately 150,000 clones, roughly 87% of them appearing once. The receptor's source is a man aged 18-30 years in good health and CMV-seropositive. Sequenced material: PBMCs. The chain joins TRBV4-2 to TRBJ2-3, with TRBD2 identical over 7 bases. The CDR3 is CASSQGGGAIDTQYF. In nucleotides, the CDR3 is TGTGCCAGCAGCCAGGGCGGGGGTGCAATAGATACGCAGTATTTT.